The subject of this entry is one TCR beta chain. Original methodology: Estimation of nucleated cell counts relied on the amplification of reference gene primers. TCRdb keeps only in-frame clones here, not all; method: immunoSEQ multiplex PCR. V and J calls and clone size follow that table, whereas D and trimming were derived from the DNA. Of 49,000 or so clones listed, over 75% are singletons. These data are taken from a study of blood T cell repertoires in COVID-19. Whole-study context: Collection of acute and convalescent COVID-19 samples took place in the United States, Italy and Spain. T cells, B-cell-depleted T cells, or PBMCs supplied cDNA or gDNA.

Germline-derived CDR1 and CDR2 are SGHVS and FNYEAQ. This CDR3 spans 13 amino acids. The ends were cut back, 0 bases at V and 10 bases at J, with 10 bases in the middle. The receptor was isolated from a man over 45 with active COVID-19. Sequencing was performed on peripheral blood. This sequence joins TRBV7-6 and TRBJ2-1, with no clear D. The CDR3 bases are TGTGCCAGCAGCTTAGCGGCTCCATCGGAGCAGTTCTTC. Residues: CASSLAAPSEQFF. Full variable domain (outside the CDR3, taken from reference TRBV7-6 and TRBJ2-1): GAGVSQSPRYKVTKRGQDVALRCDPISGHVSLYWYRQALGQGPEFLTYFNYEAQQDKSGLPNDRFSAERPEGSISTLTIQRTEQRDSAMYRCASSLAAPSEQFFGPGTRLTVL.